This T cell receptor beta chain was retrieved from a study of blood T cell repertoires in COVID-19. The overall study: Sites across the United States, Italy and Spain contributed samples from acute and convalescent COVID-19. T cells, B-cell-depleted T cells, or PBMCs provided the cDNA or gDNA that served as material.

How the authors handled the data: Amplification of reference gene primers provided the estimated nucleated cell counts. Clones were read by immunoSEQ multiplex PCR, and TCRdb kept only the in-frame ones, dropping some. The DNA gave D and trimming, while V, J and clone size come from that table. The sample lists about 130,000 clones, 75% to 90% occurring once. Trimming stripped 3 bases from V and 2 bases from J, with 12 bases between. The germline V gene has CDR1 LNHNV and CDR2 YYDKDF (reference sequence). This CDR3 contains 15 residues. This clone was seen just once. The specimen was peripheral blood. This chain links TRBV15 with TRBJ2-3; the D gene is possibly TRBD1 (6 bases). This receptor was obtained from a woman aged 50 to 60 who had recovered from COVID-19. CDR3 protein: CATSRGQLSTDTQYF. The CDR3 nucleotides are TGTGCCACCAGCAGGGGACAACTTTCCACAGATACGCAGTATTTT. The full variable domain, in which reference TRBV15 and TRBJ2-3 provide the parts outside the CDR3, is DAMVIQNPRYQVTQFGKPVTLSCSQTLNHNVMYWYQQKSSQAPKLLFHYYDKDFNNEADTPDNFQSRRPNTSFCFLDIRSPGLGDTAMYLCATSRGQLSTDTQYFGPGTRLTVL.